Listed below are T cell receptor beta chains from one sample, sequenced in a study of graft-versus-host responses after intestinal transplantation. The assay was immunoSEQ multiplex PCR, and TCRdb's table has in-frame clones only and misses some. The sample has about 23,000 clones; roughly 90% are singletons. The sequenced sample was PBMCs, obtained almost 40 days after intestinal transplant. Every receptor here comes from a human patient who received an intestinal transplant, so some T cells may come from the graft donor. CDR3s include the opening cysteine and the closing phenylalanine or tryptophan. Each record gives: V gene, CDR3 length, CDR3 protein.

>TRBV13|17
CASSARLAGDPHNEQFF
>TRBV6-5|13
CASSRTGTDTQYF
>TRBV9|15
CASTEGDFSTDTQYF
>TRBV29-1|15
CSVGQPGPLNTEAFF
>TRBV10-3|13
CAIQPYSGNTIYF
>TRBV6-5|11
CASSFGYEQYF
>TRBV19|14
CASSMELSGNTIYF
>TRBV28|14
CATTGTSGSYEQYF
>TRBV6-6|15
CASSRRDRYEETQYF
>TRBV9|16
CASSHLRDRVGDTQYF
>TRBV7-8|13
CASSLDPYGGYTF
>TRBV5-1|16
CARSWTGGGGANVLTF
>TRBV5-4|17
CASSSGTSGSTPYEQYF
>TRBV5-5|15
CASSFLGALNTEAFF
>TRBV2|14
CASSVDRVNTEAFF
>TRBV27|15
CASSSRQGYNSPLHF
>TRBV5-1|15
CASSLTGGSYNEQFF
>TRBV7-9|13
CASTPQGAYGYTF
>TRBV30|18
CAWSGGLAGQSSYNEQFF
>TRBV30|13
CAWNGISNQPQHF
>TRBV7-8|16
CASSSDSSNSNQPQHF
>TRBV27|14
CASSLTGPYNEQFF
>TRBV7-8|15
CASSLRGGAGQPQHF
>TRBV6-6|15
CASSYPLRAGNEQFF
>TRBV4-1|14
CASSPTGGPGELFF
>TRBV19|12
CASSTLRGEQFF
>TRBV6-6|16
CASRRRGGTNTGELFF
>TRBV28|15
CASSPPAGGGNEQYF
>TRBV30|16
CAWSNLEREPYNEQFF
>TRBV6-6|14
CASSYQGNYYEQYF
>TRBV11-2|15
CASSLEPALTDTQYF
>TRBV11-2|18
CASSLYILGRTLNSPLHF
>TRBV28|15
CASSFERIPTYEQYF
>TRBV11-2|14
CASSSSSGANVLTF
>TRBV27|16
CASSSRGDSYQETQYF
>TRBV28|13
CASRHSPYQPQHF
>TRBV18|13
CASSPGTNEKLFF
>TRBV23-1|15
CASSQSPVFTDTQYF
>TRBV19|15
CASSIGTGGASGYTF
>TRBV27|11
CASRQSNEQFF
>TRBV9|16
CASSVGTSGRLDEQYF
>TRBV18|17
CASSRRGGLYLQETQYF
>TRBV6-5|13
CASSYRAYNEQFF
>TRBV28|16
CASSSGWGASTDTQYF
>TRBV11-3|16
CASSLVAGGSYNEQFF
>TRBV6-1|14
CASSEMSRWGKAFF
>TRBV5-1|17
CASSWYTPGLLRNEQFF
>TRBV9|16
CASSATPGQGTYEQYF
>TRBV19|13
CASSIGQGDEQYF
>TRBV9|15
CASSKGQGLGTEAFF
>TRBV10-2|12
CASSVSNQPQHF
>TRBV5-6|13
CASSLGTGVGAFF
>TRBV23-1|16
CASTLGPSRGAYEQYF
>TRBV19|13
CASATDASYEQYF
>TRBV18|19
CASSPLGLAGWSSYNEQFF
>TRBV15|13
CATSSSMNTEAFF
>TRBV30|12
CAWSVQGHEQYF
>TRBV10-3|15
CAISGNLAGVSTQYF
>TRBV5-1|15
CASSSEQGMNTEAFF
>TRBV11-3|17
CASSLLATTLAKNIQYF